The 9 T cell receptor beta chains listed next were all sequenced from one sample in a study of shared clonotypes between healthy human individuals. Produced via immunoSEQ multiplex PCR; TCRdb's table is partial and in-frame only. The sample records under 1,100,000 clones, roughly 80% being singletons. Sequenced sample: memory CD4+ T cells sorted from blood. Subset of the sample: CD45RA-negative fraction. Receptors were obtained from a man aged 18 to 35 in good health.

This sequence joins TRBV19 and TRBJ2-2, with 14 positions matching TRBD2. Trimming at V came to 4 bases and at J to 7 bases, leaving 5 bases not matched to a gene. The CDR3 is made up of 16 amino acids. CDR1 and CDR2 from the germline V gene are LNHDA and SQIVND (reference sequence). The CDR3 sequence: CASSRGLAGAGGELFF. In nucleotides, the CDR3 is TGTGCCAGTAGTAGGGGACTAGCGGGGGCTGGCGGGGAGCTGTTTTTT.

The chain recombines TRBV30 with TRBJ2-3; D could derive from TRBD1 or TRBD2 (6 bases each). With 0 bases removed from V and 0 bases from J, the gap between germline ends came to 13 bases. CDR1 and CDR2 (germline): GTSNPN, SVGIG (reference sequence). This CDR3 contains 16 residues. The CDR3 sequence: CAWSVQWGASTDTQYF. The CDR3 DNA reads as TGTGCCTGGAGTGTACAATGGGGGGCGAGCACAGATACGCAGTATTTT.

This clone was detected a few times. The rearrangement uses TRBV7-9 and TRBJ1-1; D not resolved. This CDR3 has 11 residues. Germline CDR1 SEHNR, CDR2 FQNEAQ (reference sequence). The germline V and J ends were trimmed by 6 bases and 8 bases, with 10 bases remaining between them. The CDR3 DNA follows: TGTGCCAGCAGACGACAAGCCGAAGCTTTCTTT. Translated: CASRRQAEAFF. Variable domain in full (rest from reference TRBV7-9 and TRBJ1-1): DTGVSQNPRHKITKRGQNVTFRCDPISEHNRLYWYRQTLGQGPEFLTYFQNEAQLEKSRLLSDRFSAERPKGSFSTLEIQRTEQGDSAMYLCASRRQAEAFFGQGTRLTVV.

The chain has TRBV6-1 and TRBJ1-2; D not certain. The CDR3 is 14 amino acids. In germline, CDR1 is MNHNS, CDR2 SASEGT. V was clipped by 1 base and J by 1 base, with 7 bases between them. This CDR3 reads CASSEGASNYGYTF. The CDR3, as DNA: TGTGCCAGCAGTGAAGGTGCCAGTAACTATGGCTACACCTTC.

This rearrangement joins TRBV2 to TRBJ2-7, with D possibly being TRBD1 (6 bases). Trimming left V 3 bases short and J 6 bases short, with 12 bases between. The CDR3 contains 13 residues. Germline CDR1 is SNHLY and CDR2 is FYNNEI. In nucleotides, the CDR3 is TGTGCCAGCAGTGAGATTCAGGGGAGCGAGCAGTACTTC. Translating it yields CASSEIQGSEQYF.

In regard to this clone: The sample has other DNA sequences that encode this CDR3 too. V usage is TRBV7-9 and J usage is TRBJ1-2; the D is unclear. The CDR3 runs to 15 residues. Trimming left V 1 base short and J 0 bases short, with 9 bases between. CDR1 and CDR2 (germline): SEHNR, FQNEAQ (reference sequence). The CDR3 here is CASSLERGSNYGYTF. The CDR3 DNA is TGTGCCAGCAGCTTAGAACGGGGATCTAACTATGGCTACACCTTC.

CDR3 coding DNA: TGTGCCATCAGACTAGCGGGAGAGGGCGATGAGCAGTTCTTC. Residues: CAIRLAGEGDEQFF. V is TRBV10-3 and J is TRBJ2-1; 11 nucleotides match TRBD2. Germline assignment: CDR1 ENHRY and CDR2 SYGVKD. The CDR3 spans 14 residues. V gave up 6 bases and J gave up 8 bases; unmatched junction bases: 6.

The chain combines TRBV9 with TRBJ2-7; 10 bases fit TRBD1. J was trimmed by 3 bases and V by 0 bases; bases with no gene match: 3. Germline V lookup: CDR1 SGDLS, CDR2 YYNGEE. This CDR3 comprises 15 residues. The CDR3 nucleotides read TGTGCCAGCAGCGTAGTTTGGGACAGGGGCTACGAGCAGTACTTC. Amino acids: CASSVVWDRGYEQYF.

The rearrangement joins TRBV28 to TRBJ2-1; 8 bases agree with TRBD1. This CDR3 spans 14 amino acids. V lost 7 bases to trimming and J lost 6 bases; unmatched junction nucleotides: 8. The germline V gene has CDR1 MDHEN and CDR2 SYDVKM. CDR3 loop: CASKEGRGRNEQFF. In DNA, the CDR3 is TGTGCCAGCAAGGAGGGCAGGGGGCGCAATGAGCAGTTCTTC.